What follows are 18 T cell receptor beta chains derived from one specimen sequenced in a study of blood T cell repertoires in COVID-19. The assay was immunoSEQ multiplex PCR, and TCRdb's table has in-frame clones only and misses some. The table includes some 100,000 clones, around nine tenths detected once. The material sequenced was peripheral blood. These receptors came from a woman of 80 years or more with active COVID-19.

The rearrangement links TRBV13 to TRBJ2-7; 10 positions agree with TRBD2. From germline, CDR1 is PRHDT and CDR2 FYEKMQ (reference sequence). The CDR3 runs to 16 residues. The V segment lost 0 bases and the J segment 7 bases; nucleotides outside the gene matches: 9. CDR3 sequence (DNA): TGTGCCAGCAGCTTAGGGGGTAGCGGGAGGTTTTTGGAGCAGTACTTC. This encodes CASSLGGSGRFLEQYF.

V and J are TRBV4-1 and TRBJ2-3; 8 bases align to TRBD2. The V gene's germline CDR1 is MGHRA and CDR2 YSYEKL. This CDR3 is built from 17 residues. With 2 bases clipped from V and 2 bases from J, the junction kept 9 bases outside the gene matches. CDR3 in amino acids: CASSQPNGLAVTDTQYF. The CDR3, as DNA: TGCGCCAGCAGCCAACCAAATGGACTAGCCGTCACAGATACGCAGTATTTT.

The gene calls are TRBV6-6 and TRBJ1-3, with 12 bases fitting TRBD1. Looked up from germline, CDR1 is MNHNY and CDR2 is SVGAGI (reference sequence). Trimming took 2 bases from V and 8 from J; bases not matched to a gene: 4. CDR3 length: 15 amino acids. The CDR3 DNA sequence: TGTGCCAGCAGTTACCGGGACAGGGGGCCGGACACCATATATTTT. Translated: CASSYRDRGPDTIYF.

The chain uses TRBV30 and TRBJ2-5, with 10 positions matching TRBD1. The CDR3 consists of 12 residues. V was pared by 3 bases and J by 5 bases, with 0 bases of the junction left unmatched. The V gene's germline CDR1 is GTSNPN and CDR2 SVGIG (reference sequence). The CDR3 DNA reads TGTGCCTGGAGGGGACAGGGGGAGACCCAGTACTTC. Translating gives CAWRGQGETQYF.

J is TRBJ1-4 and V is TRBV7-2; the match to TRBD1 covers 12 bases. CDR3 length: 19 amino acids. Germline V lookup: CDR1 SGHTA, CDR2 FQGNSA. V was pared by 4 bases and J by 4 bases, with 13 bases of the junction left unmatched. CDR3 region: CASSSGTGGGVGFNEKLFF. The CDR3 DNA is TGTGCCAGCAGCTCCGGGACAGGGGGCGGTGTTGGGTTTAATGAAAAACTGTTTTTT.

V and J are TRBV27 and TRBJ1-2; possibly TRBD1 for D (6 bases). There are 17 residues in the CDR3. CDR1 and CDR2 (germline): MNHEY, SMNVEV (reference sequence). V dropped 2 bases and J dropped 3 bases, with 19 bases sitting between them. This CDR3 reads CASSLMGARILDYGYTF. The CDR3 bases are TGTGCCAGCAGTTTAATGGGGGCCAGGATCTTGGACTATGGCTACACCTTC.

This clone appeared a single time. The chain uses TRBV30 and TRBJ2-7, with D possibly TRBD1 on 5 matching bases. Germline V lookup: CDR1 GTSNPN, CDR2 SVGIG (reference sequence). The CDR3 is 14 residues long. V was shortened by 5 bases and J by 6 bases, with 20 bases between the two germline ends. The chain's CDR3 is CAWGKGHDVGEQYF. DNA for the CDR3: TGTGCCTGGGGAAAAGGACATGACGTGGGCGAGCAGTACTTC. Together with reference TRBV30 and TRBJ2-7, the CDR3 gives the full variable domain: SQTIHQWPATLVQPVGSPLSLECTVEGTSNPNLYWYRQAAGRGLQLLFYSVGIGQISSEVPQNLSASRPQDRQFILSSKKLLLSDSGFYLCAWGKGHDVGEQYFGPGTRLTVT.

The rearrangement uses TRBV9 and TRBJ2-1, with D possibly being TRBD2 (6 bases). The V and J ends lost 4 bases and 4 bases respectively, with 18 bases between them. Germline V gives CDR1 SGDLS, CDR2 YYNGEE. The CDR3 is 16 residues long. As DNA, the CDR3 is TGTGCCAGCAGCCCCTGGGGGGACTCAAAGTACAATGAGCAGTTCTTC. As protein: CASSPWGDSKYNEQFF.

This clone was seen only once. The chain links TRBV21-1 to TRBJ2-7; TRBD1 was called by the table and not checked on the DNA. TRBV21-1 is tagged as a pseudogene. This CDR3 has 15 residues. CDR3 in amino acids: CASTRATGWSYEQYF. The CDR3 region has the DNA TGTGCCAGCACCCGAGCGACAGGGTGGTCCTACGAGCAGTACTTC.

This clone came up a few times. The rearrangement joins TRBV6-6 to TRBJ1-1; D remains ambiguous. CDR1 is MNHNY, CDR2 SVGAGI, per germline (reference sequence). Trimming shortened V by 7 bases and J by 6 bases, and 15 bases separated the two germline ends. The CDR3 has 13 amino acids. CDR3 in amino acids: CASTNNRGSEAFF. The CDR3 DNA follows: TGTGCCAGCACCAACAATCGGGGTTCTGAAGCTTTCTTT.

This chain joins TRBV28 and TRBJ2-7, with 7 bases lining up with TRBD1. The junction had 5 bases not matched to a gene; V was cut back by 2 bases and J by 1 base. The germline V gene encodes CDR1 MDHEN and CDR2 SYDVKM. This CDR3 contains 15 residues. The CDR3 loop reads CASSLRGRLSYEQYF. The CDR3 region has the DNA TGTGCCAGCAGTTTAAGGGGGCGACTTTCCTACGAGCAGTACTTC.

The chain couples TRBV12-3 or TRBV12-4 to TRBJ2-7; a possible D gene is TRBD2 (5 bases). With 8 bases removed from V and 5 bases from J, the gap between germline ends came to 16 bases. There are 13 residues in the CDR3. The CDR3 protein is CASSLGGRDEQYF. The CDR3 DNA reads as TGTGCCAGCTCCCTTGGTGGGCGGGACGAGCAGTACTTC.

The gene calls are TRBV5-5 and TRBJ2-1, with TRBD2 matching 8 bases. J lost 2 bases, V lost 4 bases, and 5 bases had no gene match. CDR3 size: 15 residues. Germline lookup yields CDR1 SGHKS and CDR2 YYEKEE (reference sequence). The CDR3 sequence: CASSQGLAPYNEQFF. The CDR3 DNA reads as TGTGCCAGCAGCCAAGGACTAGCACCCTACAATGAGCAGTTCTTC. The full variable domain, completed using reference TRBV5-5 and TRBJ2-1, is DAGVTQSPTHLIKTRGQQVTLRCSPISGHKSVSWYQQVLGQGPQFIFQYYEKEERGRGNFPDRFSARQFPNYSSELNVNALLLGDSALYLCASSQGLAPYNEQFFGPGTRLTVL.

The genes are TRBV7-3 and TRBJ2-7, with TRBD2 matching over 12 bases. The length of the CDR3 is 15 residues. The germline V gene encodes CDR1 SGHTA and CDR2 FQGTGA. V was clipped by 2 bases and J by 2 bases; unmatched bases: 1. The CDR3 protein is CASSLLAGGPYEQYF. CDR3 nucleotides: TGTGCCAGCAGCTTACTAGCGGGAGGGCCCTACGAGCAGTACTTC.

This clone was recorded a few times. The V gene is TRBV6-2 or TRBV6-3, the J gene TRBJ2-1, with D unresolved. With 4 bases removed from V and 4 bases from J, the gap between germline ends came to 8 bases. CDR1 and CDR2 from the germline V gene are MNHEY and SVGEGT. This CDR3 has 13 residues. CDR3 in amino acids: CASSSRQYNEQFF. For the CDR3, the DNA is TGTGCCAGCAGTTCACGACAATACAATGAGCAGTTCTTC.

V gene TRBV20-1 combines with J gene TRBJ2-1, with a weak D call TRBD2 (6 bases). The germline V gene has CDR1 DFQATT and CDR2 SNEGSKA (reference sequence). The CDR3 covers 16 residues. Trimming stripped 3 bases from V and 5 bases from J, with 20 bases between. The CDR3 here is CSASFAVGGPNNEQFF. CDR3 nucleotides: TGCAGTGCTAGTTTCGCGGTCGGGGGACCAAACAATGAGCAGTTCTTC.

The chain has TRBV7-9 and TRBJ2-5; 9 nucleotides match TRBD1. This CDR3 region has 17 residues. Germline V lookup: CDR1 SEHNR, CDR2 FQNEAQ (reference sequence). The junction had 14 bases not matched to a gene; V was cut back by 4 bases and J by 5 bases. As DNA, the CDR3 is TGTGCCAGCAGCTCCTCACCGGGACAGGGTTGGGGGGAGACCCAGTACTTC. As protein: CASSSSPGQGWGETQYF.

The J gene is TRBJ2-1, the V gene TRBV6-2 or TRBV6-3; D is possibly TRBD1 (5 bases). V was clipped by 5 bases and J by 2 bases, with 10 bases between them. Germline V gene lookup returns CDR1 MNHEY and CDR2 SVGEGT. The CDR3 totals 14 residues. The DNA for the CDR3 is TGTGCCAGCAGTACAGGCAATGCCTACAATGAGCAGTTCTTC. Translated, it gives CASSTGNAYNEQFF.